This T cell receptor (beta chain) comes out of a study of blood T cell repertoires in COVID-19. For the study at large: In each case, the material was cDNA or gDNA derived from T cells, B-cell-depleted T cells, or PBMCs.

Methods used by the authors: Reference gene primer amplification yielded estimated nucleated cell counts. Libraries were prepared by immunoSEQ multiplex PCR; TCRdb keeps only in-frame clonotypes and omits some of them. The D gene and trimming were derived from the DNA, and the V and J assignments and clone size from that table. The top ten clones hold roughly 4% of a sample with roughly 280,000 clones, 86% of them seen once. The clonotype was recovered from a young man with active or convalescent COVID-19. Sequenced: peripheral blood.

The chain's CDR3 is CASSPGRELFF. The CDR3 nucleotides read TGTGCCAGCAGTCCGGGGAGGGAGCTGTTTTTT. The chain is built from TRBV7-9 and TRBJ2-2, with TRBD2 as a possible D gene (5 bases). The CDR3 sequence is 11 residues long. Trimming took 6 bases from V and 9 from J, leaving 8 bases between them. CDR1 and CDR2 (germline): SEHNR, FQNEAQ (reference sequence).